Each of the 4 T cell receptor beta chains below was sequenced from the same sample in a study of technical replicates of blood from a handful of donors. This table comes from immunoSEQ multiplex PCR, and its TCRdb copy is limited to in-frame clones, with some not included. This table holds approximately 70,000 clones, roughly 96% found once. Sequenced input: T cells isolated from PBMCs. The receptor source for this set is a human donor in good health.

The chain uses TRBV5-5 and TRBJ1-2; TRBD1 agrees at 9 bases. With V trimmed by 0 bases and J by 7 bases, 1 base remained unmatched. Germline loops: CDR1 SGHKS, CDR2 YYEKEE (reference sequence). This CDR3 spans 13 amino acids. The CDR3 is CASSLDRGLGYTF. In DNA form, the CDR3 reads TGTGCCAGCAGCTTGGACAGGGGGCTTGGCTACACCTTC.

The V gene is TRBV7-3, the J gene TRBJ2-2; 10 nucleotides align to TRBD2. The V gene end was trimmed by 0 bases and the J gene end by 1 base; junction bases not matched to a gene: 8. In germline, CDR1 is SGHTA, CDR2 FQGTGA. The CDR3 extends over 19 amino acids. The CDR3 DNA is TGTGCCAGCAGCTTAACGGGGCCCCGGACTAGCGGGAACACCGGGGAGCTGTTTTTT. It specifies CASSLTGPRTSGNTGELFF.

The gene calls are TRBV9 and TRBJ2-5; D possibly corresponds to TRBD1 (6 bases). The germline gives CDR1 SGDLS, CDR2 YYNGEE. V lost 0 bases, J lost 0 bases, and 30 bases lay in between. This CDR3 has 22 amino acids. The CDR3 nucleotides are TGTGCCAGCAGCGTAGCTACTGGGTTTGGCACAGGGCGGGCGGTTGACCAAGAGACCCAGTACTTC. Residues: CASSVATGFGTGRAVDQETQYF.

V gene TRBV5-1 combines with J gene TRBJ2-5; 7 bases fit TRBD1. The CDR3 length is 14 residues. Germline loops: CDR1 SGHRS, CDR2 YFSETQ. Germline trimming cut 5 bases from V and 4 bases from J; bases unmatched to any gene: 8. The CDR3 region is CASSGQAQGETQYF. The CDR3 DNA follows: TGCGCCAGCAGTGGACAGGCCCAGGGAGAGACCCAGTACTTC.